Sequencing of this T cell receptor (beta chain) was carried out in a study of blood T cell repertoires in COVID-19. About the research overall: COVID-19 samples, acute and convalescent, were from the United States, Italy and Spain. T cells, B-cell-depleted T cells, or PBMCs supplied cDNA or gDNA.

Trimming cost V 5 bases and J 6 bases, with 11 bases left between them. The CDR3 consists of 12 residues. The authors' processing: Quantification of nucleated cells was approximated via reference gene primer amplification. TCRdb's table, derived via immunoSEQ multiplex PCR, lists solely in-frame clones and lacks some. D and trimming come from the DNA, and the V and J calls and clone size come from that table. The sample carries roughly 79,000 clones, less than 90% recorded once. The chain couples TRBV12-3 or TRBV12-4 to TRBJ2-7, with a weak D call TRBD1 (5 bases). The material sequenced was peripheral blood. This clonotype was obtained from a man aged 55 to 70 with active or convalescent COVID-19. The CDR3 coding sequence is TGTGCCAGCAGTCCCTTGGGGCCCGAGCAGTACTTC. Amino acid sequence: CASSPLGPEQYF.